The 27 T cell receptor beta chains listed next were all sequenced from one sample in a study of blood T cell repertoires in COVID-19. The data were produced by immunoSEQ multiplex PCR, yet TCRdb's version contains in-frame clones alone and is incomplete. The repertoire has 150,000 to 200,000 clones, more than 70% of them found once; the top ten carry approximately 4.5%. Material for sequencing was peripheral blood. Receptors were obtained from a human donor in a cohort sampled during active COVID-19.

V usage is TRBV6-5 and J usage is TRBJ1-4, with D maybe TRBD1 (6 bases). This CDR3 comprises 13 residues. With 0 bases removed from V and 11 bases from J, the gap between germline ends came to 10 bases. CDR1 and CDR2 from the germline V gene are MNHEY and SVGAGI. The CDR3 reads CASSYSGQGKLFF. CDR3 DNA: TGTGCCAGCAGTTACTCCGGTCAGGGGAAACTGTTTTTT.

The CDR3 DNA reads as TGTGCCAGCAGTTTTGACAGGCAAGCTTTCTTT. As protein: CASSFDRQAFF. V gene TRBV12-3 or TRBV12-4 combines with J gene TRBJ1-1; a weak D match, TRBD1 (6 bases). There are 11 residues in the CDR3. V was shortened by 3 bases and J by 9 bases, with 8 bases between the two germline ends.

The CDR3 region is CATSDWTGLGYTF. CDR3 sequence (DNA): TGTGCCACCAGTGACTGGACAGGGCTTGGCTACACCTTC. V and J are TRBV24-1 and TRBJ1-2, with 8 bases lining up with TRBD1. Germline V gene data show CDR1 as KGHDR and CDR2 as SFDVKD. V lost 4 bases, J lost 7 bases, and 4 bases stayed unmatched. The CDR3 covers 13 residues.

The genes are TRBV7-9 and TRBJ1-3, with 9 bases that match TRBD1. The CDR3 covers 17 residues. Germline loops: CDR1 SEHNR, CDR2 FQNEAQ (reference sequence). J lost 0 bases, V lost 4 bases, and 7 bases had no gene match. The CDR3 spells CASSSTGTGSSGNTIYF. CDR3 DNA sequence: TGTGCCAGCAGCTCTACCGGGACAGGGAGCTCTGGAAACACCATATATTTT.

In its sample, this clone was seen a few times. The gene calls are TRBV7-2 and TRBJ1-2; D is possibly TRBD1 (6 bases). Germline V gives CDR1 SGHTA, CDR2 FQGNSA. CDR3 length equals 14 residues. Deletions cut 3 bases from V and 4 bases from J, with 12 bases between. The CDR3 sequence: CASSFTGSPYGYTF. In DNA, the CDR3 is TGTGCCAGCAGCTTTACAGGGTCCCCCTATGGCTACACCTTC.

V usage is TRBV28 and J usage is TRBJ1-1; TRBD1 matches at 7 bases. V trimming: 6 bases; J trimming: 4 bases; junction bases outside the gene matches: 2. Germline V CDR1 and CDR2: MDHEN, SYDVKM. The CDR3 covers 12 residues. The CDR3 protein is CASSEGATEAFF. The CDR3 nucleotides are TGTGCCAGCAGCGAGGGGGCCACTGAAGCTTTCTTT.

The CDR3 DNA follows: TGTGCCAGCAAAGACGGTGGGGGGGAGCAGTACTTC. Its protein is CASKDGGGEQYF. The chain couples TRBV6-5 to TRBJ2-7; perhaps TRBD2 as D (6 bases). Trimming shortened V by 7 bases and J by 7 bases, and 14 bases separated the two germline ends. The CDR3 runs 12 residues. The germline gives CDR1 MNHEY, CDR2 SVGAGI.

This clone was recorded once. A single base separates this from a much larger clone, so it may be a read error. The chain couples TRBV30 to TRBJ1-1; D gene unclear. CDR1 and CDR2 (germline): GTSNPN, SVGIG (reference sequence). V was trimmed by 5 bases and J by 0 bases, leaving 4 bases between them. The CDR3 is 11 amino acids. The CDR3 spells CAWVVNTEAFF. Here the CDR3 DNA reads TGTGCCTGGGTCGTGAACACTGAAGCTTTCTTT.

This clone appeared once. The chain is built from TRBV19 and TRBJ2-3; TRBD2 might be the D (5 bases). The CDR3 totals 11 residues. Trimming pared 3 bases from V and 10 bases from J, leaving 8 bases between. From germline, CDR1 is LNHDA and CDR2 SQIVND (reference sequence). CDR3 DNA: TGTGCCAGTAGTATTGGGCGGGCGCAGTATTTT. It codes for CASSIGRAQYF.

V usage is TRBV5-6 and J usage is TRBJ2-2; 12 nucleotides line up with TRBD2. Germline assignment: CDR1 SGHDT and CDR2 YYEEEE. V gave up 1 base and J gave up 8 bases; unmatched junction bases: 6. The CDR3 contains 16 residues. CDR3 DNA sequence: TGTGCCAGCAGCTTGAGACGGACTAGCGGGAAAGGGGAGCTGTTTTTT. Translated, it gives CASSLRRTSGKGELFF.

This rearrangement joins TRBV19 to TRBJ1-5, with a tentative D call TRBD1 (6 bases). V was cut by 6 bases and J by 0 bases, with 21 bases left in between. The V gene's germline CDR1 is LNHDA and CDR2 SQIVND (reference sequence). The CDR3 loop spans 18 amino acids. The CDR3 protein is CASRRGGGQWDSNQPQHF. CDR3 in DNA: TGTGCCAGTAGAAGAGGGGGGGGTCAATGGGATAGCAATCAGCCCCAGCATTTT.

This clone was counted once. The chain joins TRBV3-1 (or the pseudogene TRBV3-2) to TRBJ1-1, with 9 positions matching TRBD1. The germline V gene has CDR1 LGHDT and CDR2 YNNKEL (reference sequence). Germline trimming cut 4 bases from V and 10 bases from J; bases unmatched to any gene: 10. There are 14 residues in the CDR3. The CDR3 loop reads CASSLKPGQGVAFF. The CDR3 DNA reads TGTGCCAGCAGCCTGAAGCCGGGACAGGGAGTAGCTTTCTTT.

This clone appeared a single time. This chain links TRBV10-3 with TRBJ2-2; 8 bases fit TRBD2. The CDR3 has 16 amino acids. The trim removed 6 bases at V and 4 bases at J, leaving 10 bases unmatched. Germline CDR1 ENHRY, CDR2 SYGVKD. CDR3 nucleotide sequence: TGTGCCATCAGGCTGGTTAAAGCGGGGGTCACCGGGGAGCTGTTTTTT. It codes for CAIRLVKAGVTGELFF.

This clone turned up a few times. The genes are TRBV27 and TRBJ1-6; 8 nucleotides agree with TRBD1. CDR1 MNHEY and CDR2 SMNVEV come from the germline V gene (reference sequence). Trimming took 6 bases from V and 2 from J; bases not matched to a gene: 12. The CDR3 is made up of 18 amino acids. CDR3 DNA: TGTGCCAGCAGCTCTGAAAGCCCGACAGGGGCCTATAATTCACCCCTCCACTTT. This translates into CASSSESPTGAYNSPLHF.

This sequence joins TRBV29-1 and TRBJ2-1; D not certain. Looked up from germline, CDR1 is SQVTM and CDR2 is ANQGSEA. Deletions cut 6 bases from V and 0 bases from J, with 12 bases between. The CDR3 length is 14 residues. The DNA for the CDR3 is TGCAGCGTCTTTAGCTGGAGCTCCTACAATGAGCAGTTCTTC. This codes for CSVFSWSSYNEQFF.

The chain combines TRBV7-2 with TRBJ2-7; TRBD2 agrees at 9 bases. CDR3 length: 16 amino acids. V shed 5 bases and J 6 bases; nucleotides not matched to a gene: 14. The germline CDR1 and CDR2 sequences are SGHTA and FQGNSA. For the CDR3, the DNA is TGTGCCAGCAGCAGGCCGGGACTAGCTCTTGGGGCCGAGCAGTACTTC. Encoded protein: CASSRPGLALGAEQYF.

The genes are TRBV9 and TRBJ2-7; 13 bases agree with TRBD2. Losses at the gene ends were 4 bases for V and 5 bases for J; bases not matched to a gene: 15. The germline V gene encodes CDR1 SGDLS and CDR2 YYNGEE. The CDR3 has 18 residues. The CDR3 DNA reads TGTGCCAGCAGCCCCGGGGGACTTACTAGCGGGGGGGCCAACGAGCAGTACTTC. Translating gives CASSPGGLTSGGANEQYF.

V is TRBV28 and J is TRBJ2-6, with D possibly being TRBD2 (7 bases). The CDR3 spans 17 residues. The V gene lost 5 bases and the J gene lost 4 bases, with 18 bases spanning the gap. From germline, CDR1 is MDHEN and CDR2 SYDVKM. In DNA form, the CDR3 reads TGTGCCAGCAGTCTCTGGGAGGGGGGTTCCGGGGCCAACGTCCTGACTTTC. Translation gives CASSLWEGGSGANVLTF. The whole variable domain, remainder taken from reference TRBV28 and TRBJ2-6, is DVKVTQSSRYLVKRTGEKVFLECVQDMDHENMFWYRQDPGLGLRLIYFSYDVKMKEKGDIPEGYSVSREKKERFSLILESASTNQTSMYLCASSLWEGGSGANVLTFGAGSRLTVL.

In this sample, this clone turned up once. The CDR3 loop reads CASSQDGLAGAFTDTQYF. The DNA for the CDR3 is TGCGCCAGCAGCCAAGACGGGCTAGCGGGGGCCTTCACAGATACGCAGTATTTT. The chain uses TRBV4-1 and TRBJ2-3; the match to TRBD2 covers 10 bases. The CDR3 is 18 residues long. With V trimmed by 0 bases and J by 2 bases, 8 bases remained unmatched. The germline gives CDR1 MGHRA, CDR2 YSYEKL.

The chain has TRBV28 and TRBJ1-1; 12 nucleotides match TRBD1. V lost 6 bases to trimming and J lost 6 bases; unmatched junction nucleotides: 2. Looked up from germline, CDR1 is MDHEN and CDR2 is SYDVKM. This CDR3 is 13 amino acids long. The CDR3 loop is CASRGTGGSEAFF. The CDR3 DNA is TGTGCCAGCAGGGGGACAGGGGGCTCTGAAGCTTTCTTT. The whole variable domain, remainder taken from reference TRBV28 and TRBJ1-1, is DVKVTQSSRYLVKRTGEKVFLECVQDMDHENMFWYRQDPGLGLRLIYFSYDVKMKEKGDIPEGYSVSREKKERFSLILESASTNQTSMYLCASRGTGGSEAFFGQGTRLTVV.

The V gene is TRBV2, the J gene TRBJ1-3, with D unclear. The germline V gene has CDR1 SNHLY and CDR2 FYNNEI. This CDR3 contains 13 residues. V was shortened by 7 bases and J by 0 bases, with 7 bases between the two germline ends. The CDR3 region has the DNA TGTGCCAGCAACCGCTACTCTGGAAACACCATATATTTT. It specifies CASNRYSGNTIYF.

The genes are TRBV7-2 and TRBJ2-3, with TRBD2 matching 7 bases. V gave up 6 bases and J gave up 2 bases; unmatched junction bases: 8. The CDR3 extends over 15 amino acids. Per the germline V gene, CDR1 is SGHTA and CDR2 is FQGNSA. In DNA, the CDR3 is TGTGCCAGCAGAGCGCCGGGACTATCCACAGATACGCAGTATTTT. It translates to CASRAPGLSTDTQYF.

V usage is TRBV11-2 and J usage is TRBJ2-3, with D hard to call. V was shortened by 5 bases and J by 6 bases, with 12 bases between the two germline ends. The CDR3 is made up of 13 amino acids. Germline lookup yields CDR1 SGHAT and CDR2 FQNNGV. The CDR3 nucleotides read TGTGCCAGCAGCGGAGCGTTGGCCGATACGCAGTATTTT. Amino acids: CASSGALADTQYF.

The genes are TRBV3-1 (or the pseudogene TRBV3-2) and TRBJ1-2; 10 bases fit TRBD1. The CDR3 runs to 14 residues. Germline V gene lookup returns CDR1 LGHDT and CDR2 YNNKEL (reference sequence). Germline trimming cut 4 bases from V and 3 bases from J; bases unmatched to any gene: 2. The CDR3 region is CASSLGTGDYGYTF. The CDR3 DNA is TGTGCCAGCAGCCTCGGGACAGGGGACTATGGCTACACCTTC.

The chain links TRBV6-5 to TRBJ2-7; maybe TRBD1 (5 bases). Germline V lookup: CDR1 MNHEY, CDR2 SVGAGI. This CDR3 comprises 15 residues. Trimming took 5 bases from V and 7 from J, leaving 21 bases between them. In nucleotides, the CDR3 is TGTGCCAGCAGTCCACAGGAATCGGGTACTGGGGAGCAGTACTTC. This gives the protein CASSPQESGTGEQYF.

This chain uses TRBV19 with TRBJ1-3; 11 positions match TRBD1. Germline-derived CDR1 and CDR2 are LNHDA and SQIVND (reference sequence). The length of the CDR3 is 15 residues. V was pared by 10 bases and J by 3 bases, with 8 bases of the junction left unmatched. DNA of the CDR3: TGTGCCACCAAGAGGACAGGGGGCATTGGAAACACCATATATTTT. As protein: CATKRTGGIGNTIYF.

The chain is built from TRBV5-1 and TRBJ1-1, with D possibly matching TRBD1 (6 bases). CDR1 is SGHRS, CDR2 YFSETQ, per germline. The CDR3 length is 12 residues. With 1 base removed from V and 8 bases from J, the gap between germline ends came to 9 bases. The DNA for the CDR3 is TGCGCCAGCAGCTTGTGGGGGCGCGAAGCTTTCTTT. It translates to CASSLWGREAFF. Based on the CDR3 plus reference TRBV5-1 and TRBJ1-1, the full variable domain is KAGVTQTPRYLIKTRGQQVTLSCSPISGHRSVSWYQQTPGQGLQFLFEYFSETQRNKGNFPGRFSGRQFSNSRSEMNVSTLELGDSALYLCASSLWGREAFFGQGTRLTVV.